This T cell receptor (beta chain) was profiled in a study of blood T cells in healthy people across ages. CDR3 length equals 12 residues. V was clipped by 2 bases and J by 6 bases, with 7 bases between them. Germline CDR1 SGHTA, CDR2 FQGTGA. For the second PCR, which ran for about 6 to 11 cycles, a sample-barcoded 5' primer and a J-beta primer mix were used. One entry per CDR3 protein, called by TCRdb with MiXCR from the 5' RACE reads. The data hold about 730,000 distinct CDR3 sequences, with roughly 44% observed a single time. This clonotype was recorded many times. This receptor was obtained from an older woman in good health. The rearrangement joins TRBV7-3 to TRBJ1-2, with D possibly being TRBD1 (5 bases). The sequenced material came from blood. The CDR3 is CASSLQGDGYTF. CDR3 sequence (DNA): TGTGCCAGCAGCTTACAAGGGGATGGCTACACCTTC.